The sequence of this TCR beta chain was determined in a study of T cell responses to AZD1222 COVID-19 vaccine. This clone has a single count. What it binds is not known. Here immunoSEQ multiplex PCR was the method, and the copy in TCRdb shows in-frame clones only, minus some. This sample has 150,000 or so clones; more than 75% occur once, and the top ten carry roughly 4.3%. From germline, CDR1 is SGHVS and CDR2 FQNEAQ. Trimming cost V 1 base and J 4 bases; bases outside gene matches: 9. The CDR3 consists of 17 residues. Overall study findings and caveats: Spike-specific TCRs gained breadth and depth after people received two AZD1222 doses. Nearly half of spike-specific TCRs reportedly go after variant regions that carry no mutations. Clonal diversity was possibly underestimated, and white British individuals and females predominated among donors. The number of AZD1222 recipients seropositive at baseline was only five to seven.

The sequence was collected from an adult in good health. V gene TRBV7-8 combines with J gene TRBJ1-4, with 7 bases that match TRBD1. Sequenced material: peripheral blood, taken on day 0 of MenACWY control vaccination. The CDR3 sequence is CASSLEATGWDNEKLFF. As DNA, the CDR3 is TGTGCCAGCAGCTTAGAGGCGACAGGGTGGGATAATGAAAAACTGTTTTTT. Complete variable domain (other parts from reference TRBV7-8 and TRBJ1-4): GAGVSQSPRYKVAKRGQDVALRCDPISGHVSLFWYQQALGQGPEFLTYFQNEAQLDKSGLPSDRFFAERPEGSVSTLKIQRTQQEDSAVYLCASSLEATGWDNEKLFFGSGTQLSVL.